These 26 T cell receptor beta chains were sequenced from one sample in a study of blood T cell repertoires in COVID-19. The assay was immunoSEQ multiplex PCR, and TCRdb's table has in-frame clones only and misses some. The sample includes more than 150,000 clones, roughly 89% of them seen just once. The material sequenced was peripheral blood. The receptors come from a middle-aged man with acute or convalescent COVID-19.

The V and J genes are TRBV19 and TRBJ2-1; no firm D call. V lost 3 bases to trimming and J lost 3 bases, with 6 bases between them. The CDR3 totals 13 residues. CDR1 and CDR2 (germline): LNHDA, SQIVND (reference sequence). DNA for the CDR3: TGTGCCAGTAGTATCGCGGACTACAATGAGCAGTTCTTC. Its translation is CASSIADYNEQFF.

The genes are TRBV7-2 and TRBJ1-5; D call uncertain. Trimming took 2 bases from V and 5 from J, leaving 13 bases between them. Germline values: CDR1 SGHTA, CDR2 FQGNSA. The CDR3 covers 15 residues. CDR3 bases: TGTGCCAGCAGCTTACAGGCACGAAGTGATCAGCCCCAGCATTTT. Protein product: CASSLQARSDQPQHF.

V gene TRBV28 combines with J gene TRBJ2-1; 10 positions agree with TRBD2. V shed 6 bases and J 0 bases; nucleotides not matched to a gene: 2. Germline V gene data show CDR1 as MDHEN and CDR2 as SYDVKM. The CDR3 totals 15 residues. Here the CDR3 reads CASSPSGSSYNEQFF. Here the CDR3 DNA reads TGTGCCAGCAGCCCTAGCGGGAGCTCCTACAATGAGCAGTTCTTC.

The J gene is TRBJ2-7, the V gene TRBV5-1; D is unresolved. With 0 bases removed from V and 0 bases from J, the gap between germline ends came to 10 bases. Germline CDR1 is SGHRS and CDR2 is YFSETQ. This CDR3 spans 15 amino acids. CDR3 sequence (DNA): TGCGCCAGCAGCTTGGGATCTGACAACTCCTACGAGCAGTACTTC. Protein: CASSLGSDNSYEQYF.

This chain connects TRBV5-1 to TRBJ1-1; perhaps TRBD1 as D (5 bases). V was clipped by 6 bases and J by 2 bases, with 14 bases between them. CDR1 and CDR2 (germline): SGHRS, YFSETQ. The CDR3 length is 14 residues. In nucleotides, the CDR3 is TGCGCCAGCACCCCAGGAGGGGATAACACTGAAGCTTTCTTT. Translation: CASTPGGDNTEAFF.

The chain combines TRBV19 with TRBJ1-4; the match to TRBD1 covers 7 bases. Germline CDR1 reads LNHDA; CDR2 reads SQIVND (reference sequence). The trim removed 5 bases at V and 6 bases at J, leaving 9 bases unmatched. CDR3 length equals 15 residues. Here the CDR3 DNA reads TGTGCCAGTAGTTCAACAGGGGTGAGCTATGAAAAACTGTTTTTT. This sequence encodes CASSSTGVSYEKLFF. The full variable domain, in which reference TRBV19 and TRBJ1-4 provide the parts outside the CDR3, is DGGITQSPKYLFRKEGQNVTLSCEQNLNHDAMYWYRQDPGQGLRLIYYSQIVNDFQKGDIAEGYSVSREKKESFPLTVTSAQKNPTAFYLCASSSTGVSYEKLFFGSGTQLSVL.

CDR3 sequence (DNA): TGTGCCAGCAGCACAGGGGGCACTGAAGCTTTCTTT. The encoded protein is CASSTGGTEAFF. The chain carries TRBV11-2 and TRBJ1-1, with 8 bases aligning to TRBD1. This CDR3 has 12 residues. CDR1 and CDR2 from the germline V gene are SGHAT and FQNNGV. V lost 5 bases and J lost 4; bases outside the gene matches: 0.

This clone has just one count. The rearrangement links TRBV28 to TRBJ1-3; D remains ambiguous. The V gene lost 1 base and the J gene lost 3 bases, with 7 bases spanning the gap. Per germline, CDR1 MDHEN and CDR2 SYDVKM. This CDR3 has 14 amino acids. This CDR3 is CASSLLQLGNTIYF. The CDR3 bases are TGTGCCAGCAGTTTATTACAGCTTGGAAACACCATATATTTT.

The chain is built from TRBV5-1 and TRBJ2-1; 12 bases agree with TRBD2. Trimming cost V 9 bases and J 1 base; bases outside gene matches: 17. Germline V lookup: CDR1 SGHRS, CDR2 YFSETQ. This CDR3 spans 19 amino acids. DNA of the CDR3: TGCGCCACCGCCTCATCGACCGGGACTAGCGGGTTGTCCTACAATGAGCAGTTCTTC. Its protein is CATASSTGTSGLSYNEQFF.

This chain connects TRBV28 to TRBJ1-5; D call uncertain. The V end lost 7 bases, the J end lost 0 bases, and 13 bases lay between the germline ends. The CDR3 is made up of 15 amino acids. Germline V lookup: CDR1 MDHEN, CDR2 SYDVKM. The DNA of the CDR3 is TGTGCCAGCAATTGGGGTCGGGGTAGCAATCAGCCCCAGCATTTT. Encoded protein: CASNWGRGSNQPQHF.

The rearrangement uses TRBV11-3 and TRBJ2-2, with TRBD2 identical over 13 bases. V was pared by 5 bases and J by 6 bases, with 12 bases of the junction left unmatched. CDR3 length equals 18 residues. Germline CDR1 reads SGHNT; CDR2 reads YENEEA. CDR3 amino acids: CASSPPGLAGAAAGELFF. The CDR3 bases are TGTGCCAGCAGCCCTCCAGGACTAGCGGGAGCTGCGGCCGGGGAGCTGTTTTTT.

The chain links TRBV10-3 to TRBJ2-7; 9 bases map to TRBD1. The germline V gene encodes CDR1 ENHRY and CDR2 SYGVKD. The length of the CDR3 is 13 residues. The V and J ends lost 2 bases and 4 bases, in that order; junction bases with no gene match: 0. The CDR3 DNA sequence: TGTGCCATCAGTGAGGGACAGGGGTACGAGCAGTACTTC. It translates to CAISEGQGYEQYF.

The rearrangement joins TRBV9 to TRBJ1-3; D unclear. Trimming pared 3 bases from V and 4 bases from J, leaving 14 bases between. The germline V gene encodes CDR1 SGDLS and CDR2 YYNGEE. The CDR3 has 15 residues. CDR3 DNA sequence: TGTGCCAGCAGCGGGGGAGCGACGCCAGGAAACACCATATATTTT. This codes for CASSGGATPGNTIYF.

This clone appeared once. The chain joins TRBV7-8 to TRBJ1-1; 10 bases align to TRBD1. Losses at the gene ends were 5 bases for V and 6 bases for J; bases not matched to a gene: 9. This CDR3 is 15 amino acids long. Looked up from germline, CDR1 is SGHVS and CDR2 is FQNEAQ. The CDR3 reads CASSPETGGKAEAFF. CDR3 sequence (DNA): TGTGCCAGCAGCCCCGAGACAGGGGGCAAAGCTGAAGCTTTCTTT.

The gene calls are TRBV6-2 or TRBV6-3 and TRBJ1-1, with D maybe TRBD1 (6 bases). CDR3 length: 15 residues. CDR1 is MNHEY, CDR2 SVGEGT, per germline. Deletions cut 2 bases from V and 6 bases from J, with 16 bases between. The CDR3 region is CASSYGKWGLAEAFF. In nucleotides, the CDR3 is TGTGCCAGCAGTTACGGGAAGTGGGGGCTCGCTGAAGCTTTCTTT.

V usage is TRBV28 and J usage is TRBJ2-2; the match to TRBD2 covers 12 bases. CDR3 length equals 17 residues. Germline CDR1 MDHEN, CDR2 SYDVKM. After removal of 7 bases from V and 4 bases from J, the junction contained 10 bases not matched to a gene. The CDR3 DNA reads as TGTGCCAGCATGCCTAGCGGGGGGGCCATATTCACCGGGGAGCTGTTTTTT. This translates into CASMPSGGAIFTGELFF.

The V gene is TRBV6-5, the J gene TRBJ2-7; weak D call: TRBD1 (5 bases). This CDR3 comprises 14 residues. V was cut by 2 bases and J by 3 bases, with 11 bases left in between. Germline CDR1 is MNHEY and CDR2 is SVGAGI. CDR3 sequence reads: CASSYRTSFYEQYF. CDR3 nucleotide sequence: TGTGCCAGCAGTTACCGGACATCTTTCTACGAGCAGTACTTC.

This chain uses TRBV28 with TRBJ2-4, with D perhaps TRBD1 (6 bases). The CDR3 length is 12 residues. The germline V gene encodes CDR1 MDHEN and CDR2 SYDVKM. V was trimmed by 7 bases and J by 8 bases, leaving 12 bases between them. The CDR3 DNA follows: TGTGCCAGCAACAGGGCCAGGGACATTCAGTACTTC. Protein product: CASNRARDIQYF. The complete variable domain, with remaining parts taken from reference TRBV28 and TRBJ2-4, reads DVKVTQSSRYLVKRTGEKVFLECVQDMDHENMFWYRQDPGLGLRLIYFSYDVKMKEKGDIPEGYSVSREKKERFSLILESASTNQTSMYLCASNRARDIQYFGAGTRLSVL.

The count of this clone is one. The V gene is TRBV4-2, the J gene TRBJ2-3; weak D call: TRBD1 (5 bases). This CDR3 has 16 residues. The V end lost 0 bases, the J end lost 3 bases, and 13 bases lay between the germline ends. Germline V lookup: CDR1 LGHNA, CDR2 YNFKEQ. CDR3 residues: CASSQDWQGSTDTQYF. As DNA, the CDR3 is TGTGCCAGCAGCCAAGACTGGCAGGGTAGTACAGATACGCAGTATTTT.

This sequence joins TRBV27 and TRBJ2-3; 10 bases match TRBD2. CDR1 and CDR2 (germline): MNHEY, SMNVEV (reference sequence). V was pared by 7 bases and J by 5 bases, with 15 bases of the junction left unmatched. CDR3 length equals 17 residues. CDR3 coding DNA: TGTGCCAGCAAATTTAGCGGGAGGCTGTACGTTGGAGATACGCAGTATTTT. This encodes CASKFSGRLYVGDTQYF.

V gene TRBV28 combines with J gene TRBJ2-5, with 11 nucleotides matching TRBD1. The CDR3 has 15 residues. Trimming at V came to 6 bases and at J to 5 bases, leaving 8 bases not matched to a gene. Per germline, CDR1 MDHEN and CDR2 SYDVKM. DNA for the CDR3: TGTGCCAGCAGACCAGGGGGACAGGGGGGCGAGACCCAGTACTTC. Amino acid sequence: CASRPGGQGGETQYF.

The chain links TRBV4-3 to TRBJ1-4; possibly TRBD1 for D (6 bases). Germline CDR1 and CDR2: LGHNA and YSLEER. V gave up 4 bases and J gave up 4 bases, with 10 bases separating them. The CDR3 consists of 14 residues. The CDR3 loop is CASSLGQINEKLFF. The CDR3 DNA reads TGCGCCAGCAGCCTAGGACAGATTAATGAAAAACTGTTTTTT.

The CDR3 reads CASSLHRTTGETQYF. In nucleotides, the CDR3 is TGTGCCAGCAGCTTGCACAGGACCACTGGAGAGACCCAGTACTTC. This chain uses TRBV5-8 with TRBJ2-5, with D perhaps matching TRBD1 (5 bases). The ends were cut back, 1 base at V and 4 bases at J, with 14 bases in the middle. Germline assignment: CDR1 SGHTS and CDR2 YDEGEE. This CDR3 contains 15 residues.

The CDR3 protein is CASSLTGRTEAFF. The CDR3 bases are TGTGCCAGCAGCTTGACCGGGAGGACTGAAGCTTTCTTT. The chain joins TRBV7-9 to TRBJ1-1; no definite D call. With 3 bases removed from V and 5 bases from J, the gap between germline ends came to 10 bases. CDR3 size: 13 residues. CDR1 is SEHNR, CDR2 FQNEAQ, per germline (reference sequence).

The chain carries TRBV9 and TRBJ2-1; D possibly corresponds to TRBD1 (7 bases). Germline V gene sequence: CDR1 SGDLS, CDR2 YYNGEE. The CDR3 covers 16 residues. V lost 1 base and J 2 bases, leaving 13 bases between the germline ends. The CDR3 loop reads CASSVQGDFTYNEQFF. The CDR3 DNA follows: TGTGCCAGCAGCGTACAGGGGGACTTCACCTACAATGAGCAGTTCTTC.

The chain uses TRBV30 and TRBJ2-5, with unresolved D. The DNA matches TRBJ2-7 better at its end, which makes the J call doubtful. The CDR3 totals 11 residues. Germline assignment: CDR1 GTSNPN and CDR2 SVGIG (reference sequence). Here the CDR3 DNA reads TGTGCCTGGTCAAGCTCCTACGAGCAGTACTTC. Amino acids: CAWSSSYEQYF.